Shown below are 8 T cell receptor beta chains from a single sample sequenced in a study of T cell changes during pregnancy in multiple sclerosis (dated by TCRdb to between 2018 and 2021). Library construction relied on the immunoSEQ multiplex PCR assay. This is the immuneACCESS table as TCRdb keeps it, with only in-frame sequences that have V and J called. A part of the clones is gone; compared with another copy, unresolved V genes explain less than half, and the rest is unexplained. This sample comprises 68,000 or so clones, about 90% of them detected only once. The ten biggest clones cover around 0.86% of the sample. The source material was peripheral blood, sampled in the second trimester of pregnancy. The receptor source for this set is a female donor with multiple sclerosis, enrolled in a pregnancy study.

The chain couples TRBV19 to TRBJ1-4, with D possibly being TRBD1 (6 bases). Germline CDR1 reads LNHDA; CDR2 reads SQIVND (reference sequence). Trimming stripped 7 bases from V and 5 bases from J, with 17 bases between. This CDR3 is built from 15 residues. The CDR3 DNA reads TGTGCCAGTAAAGATCCGGGACATATAAATGAAAAACTGTTTTTT. Its protein product is CASKDPGHINEKLFF. Based on the CDR3 plus reference TRBV19 and TRBJ1-4, the full variable domain is DGGITQSPKYLFRKEGQNVTLSCEQNLNHDAMYWYRQDPGQGLRLIYYSQIVNDFQKGDIAEGYSVSREKKESFPLTVTSAQKNPTAFYLCASKDPGHINEKLFFGSGTQLSVL.

This chain connects TRBV6-5 to TRBJ2-2; D unclear. The CDR3 runs to 13 residues. The germline gives CDR1 MNHEY, CDR2 SVGAGI. The V and J ends lost 0 bases and 7 bases respectively, with 6 bases between them. The CDR3 region has the DNA TGTGCCAGCAGTTACTCTTCCGGCGGGGAGCTGTTTTTT. It is translated as CASSYSSGGELFF.

DNA for the CDR3: TGTGCCATCAGCTCGATAGAGGGGAACACCGGGGAGCTGTTTTTT. Its protein product is CAISSIEGNTGELFF. The V call is TRBV10-3, the J call TRBJ2-2; TRBD2 is a possible D gene (5 bases). Germline CDR1 reads ENHRY; CDR2 reads SYGVKD. Trimming removed 6 bases from V and 1 base from J, with 12 bases in between. This CDR3 contains 15 residues.

This chain uses TRBV18 with TRBJ2-3, with D possibly TRBD2 on 5 matching bases. The CDR3 is made up of 13 amino acids. Germline CDR1 reads KGHSH; CDR2 reads LQKENI. Trimming left V 6 bases short and J 2 bases short, with 9 bases between. The DNA of the CDR3 is TGTGCCAGCTCTGTCGACTACACAGATACGCAGTATTTT. Translated: CASSVDYTDTQYF.

This chain joins TRBV6-1 and TRBJ1-5; no reliable D call. V lost 3 bases and J 4 bases, leaving 16 bases between the germline ends. The CDR3 totals 16 residues. Germline V lookup: CDR1 MNHNS, CDR2 SASEGT. CDR3 amino acids: CASSDLTPSVNQPQHF. In DNA form, the CDR3 reads TGTGCCAGCAGTGATTTAACCCCCTCAGTTAATCAGCCCCAGCATTTT.

This rearrangement joins TRBV27 to TRBJ1-6; D gene uncertain. The CDR3 length is 14 residues. V was pared by 6 bases and J by 9 bases, with 15 bases between. Germline V gives CDR1 MNHEY, CDR2 SMNVEV (reference sequence). Written as DNA, the CDR3 is TGTGCCAGCAGCCTGGGCCCCGCACGTTCACCCCTCCACTTT. It translates to CASSLGPARSPLHF.

The chain uses TRBV7-2 and TRBJ2-7; D is possibly TRBD1 (6 bases). This CDR3 spans 14 amino acids. Trimming left V 2 bases short and J 2 bases short, with 10 bases between. CDR1 SGHTA and CDR2 FQGNSA come from the germline V gene. The CDR3 reads CASSLTQGPYEQYF. In nucleotides, the CDR3 is TGTGCCAGCAGCTTAACCCAGGGGCCCTACGAGCAGTACTTC.

V usage is TRBV7-2 and J usage is TRBJ1-6, with D hard to call. Per germline, CDR1 SGHTA and CDR2 FQGNSA. The CDR3 extends over 15 amino acids. With 1 base removed from V and 4 bases from J, the gap between germline ends came to 8 bases. CDR3 nucleotide sequence: TGTGCCAGCAGCTTAGGGCAGGTGTATAATTCACCCCTCCACTTT. It codes for CASSLGQVYNSPLHF.